Shown below are 13 T cell receptor beta chains from a single sample sequenced in a study of identical twins (dated by TCRdb to 2016 to 2017). Library generation was performed with 5' RACE. Sequenced using an Illumina HiSeq 2000. Clones were called with MiXCR by TCRdb after fastp trimmed the public reads at Q25, and only in-frame beta chains were retained. Identical CDR3 protein sequences are pooled into one entry, listed with their most common genes and DNA. The sample has roughly 570,000 distinct CDR3 sequences on record, 9% to 10% of them singletons. More than 2.5% of the sample goes to the ten largest clones. These same data were also listed under a study on yellow fever vaccine responses in identical twins.

The specimen was PBMCs. The receptors derive from a woman aged 18-29 years in good health.

This clonotype occurred many times. The rearrangement uses TRBV4-3 and TRBJ2-1; TRBD1 agrees at 9 bases. CDR3 length: 14 amino acids. V lost 1 base to trimming and J lost 8 bases; unmatched junction nucleotides: 3. CDR1 LGHNA and CDR2 YSLEER come from the germline V gene. CDR3 DNA sequence: TGCGCCAGCAGCCAAGCGGACAGGGGCGATGAGCAGTTCTTC. Amino acid sequence: CASSQADRGDEQFF.

CDR3 region: CSVTPLDGTQYF. CDR3 coding DNA: TGCAGCGTGACCCCACTGGACGGGACCCAGTACTTC. The chain recombines TRBV29-1 with TRBJ2-5; no firm D call. CDR3 size: 12 residues. V was clipped by 6 bases and J by 7 bases, with 15 bases between them. Germline CDR1 SQVTM, CDR2 ANQGSEA.

The rearrangement links TRBV15 to TRBJ2-3; 7 nucleotides agree with TRBD2. Germline CDR1 LNHNV, CDR2 YYDKDF (reference sequence). The trim removed 8 bases at V and 4 bases at J, leaving 0 bases unmatched. The CDR3 totals 11 residues. The CDR3 coding sequence is TGTGCCACCGGGGGGGCAGATACGCAGTATTTT. Its protein is CATGGADTQYF.

Many counts were recorded for this clonotype. The chain joins TRBV12-3 or TRBV12-4 to TRBJ1-3; unclear D gene. The germline V and J ends were trimmed by 3 bases and 0 bases, with 12 bases remaining between them. This CDR3 comprises 16 residues. The CDR3 sequence: CASSFGSRPSGNTIYF. The CDR3, as DNA: TGTGCCAGCAGTTTCGGCAGCCGACCCTCTGGAAACACCATATATTTT.

This clonotype was seen a handful of times. CDR3 loop: CSARDSSTPWTDTQYF. Written as DNA, the CDR3 is TGCAGTGCTAGAGATTCGAGCACCCCGTGGACAGATACGCAGTATTTT. The chain combines TRBV20-1 with TRBJ2-3; D is undetermined. In germline, CDR1 is DFQATT, CDR2 SNEGSKA (reference sequence). This CDR3 comprises 16 residues. The V and J ends lost 0 bases and 3 bases respectively, with 16 bases between them.

This clonotype was detected many times. The chain joins TRBV2 to TRBJ2-7; the D is unclear. CDR1 SNHLY and CDR2 FYNNEI come from the germline V gene. Trimming removed 4 bases at V and 3 bases at J, with 13 bases between. CDR3 length: 14 residues. The CDR3 protein is CASSGQRYSYEQYF. For the CDR3, the DNA is TGTGCCAGCAGTGGCCAACGCTACAGCTACGAGCAGTACTTC.

With respect to this clonotype: A much larger clone differs by one base, so this may be a read error. This chain connects TRBV6-5 to TRBJ2-2; D is ambiguous. From germline, CDR1 is MNHEY and CDR2 SVGAGI. The ends were cut back, 3 bases at V and 9 bases at J, with 17 bases in the middle. The CDR3 has 15 amino acids. CDR3 DNA: TGTGCCAGCAGTTATGGTCGTGGGCAGTCCAGGGAGCTGTTTTTT. It encodes CASSYGRGQSRELFF.

CDR3 loop: CASSVTSGGASNYEQYF. The CDR3 nucleotides are TGTGCCAGCAGTGTAACTAGCGGGGGGGCGAGCAACTACGAGCAGTACTTC. The chain has TRBV2 and TRBJ2-7, with TRBD2 matching over 13 bases. Germline lookup yields CDR1 SNHLY and CDR2 FYNNEI. This CDR3 has 17 residues. J lost 3 bases, V lost 4 bases, and 9 bases had no gene match.

This clonotype was counted between two and nine times. The rearrangement links TRBV29-1 to TRBJ2-1; no clear D. Germline V gives CDR1 SQVTM, CDR2 ANQGSEA. There are 11 residues in the CDR3. V was pared by 4 bases and J by 5 bases, with 6 bases between. The chain's CDR3 is CSVATHNEQFF. The CDR3 bases are TGCAGCGTTGCGACGCACAATGAGCAGTTCTTC.

This clonotype was counted at least ten times. The V call is TRBV12-3 or TRBV12-4, the J call TRBJ2-3; perhaps TRBD2 as D (6 bases). The germline V and J ends were trimmed by 3 bases and 0 bases, with 13 bases remaining between them. CDR3 length: 16 residues. CDR3: CASSLGGIMSTDTQYF. In nucleotides, the CDR3 is TGTGCCAGCAGTTTGGGGGGAATCATGAGCACAGATACGCAGTATTTT.

The chain combines TRBV6-1 with TRBJ1-2, with D possibly being TRBD1 (5 bases). Between the trimmed V and J ends, which lost 10 bases and 3 bases, there was a span of 15 bases. Germline assignment: CDR1 MNHNS and CDR2 SASEGT. The length of the CDR3 is 13 residues. The CDR3 loop reads CATRRQGDYGYTF. CDR3 coding DNA: TGTGCCACCAGACGGCAGGGTGACTATGGCTACACCTTC.

The chain employs TRBV6-1 and TRBJ2-3; D possibly uses TRBD1 or TRBD2 (5 bases each). Trimming took 7 bases from V and 3 from J, leaving 11 bases between them. This CDR3 region has 13 residues. Germline V gene sequence: CDR1 MNHNS, CDR2 SASEGT. The CDR3 DNA reads TGTGCCAGCAAATGGGGGATAACAGATACGCAGTATTTT. This encodes CASKWGITDTQYF.

This chain uses TRBV12-3 or TRBV12-4 with TRBJ2-5; 12 bases are a match to TRBD2. The V and J ends lost 6 bases and 4 bases, in that order; junction bases with no gene match: 6. The CDR3 is made up of 15 amino acids. The CDR3 DNA reads TGTGCCAGCAGCCCTCGGACTAGCGGGACAGAGACCCAGTACTTC. Amino acid sequence: CASSPRTSGTETQYF.